Here is one TCR beta chain with its context. What it binds is unknown. Individuals who donated were healthy Caucasians from Russia aged about 6 to 90. Total RNA, at least 5.5 micrograms per sample, came from PBMCs. Looked up from germline, CDR1 is SGHRS and CDR2 is YFSETQ. The V and J ends lost 3 bases and 9 bases, in that order; junction bases with no gene match: 10. The CDR3 has 16 residues. This sample is part of a study of blood T cells in healthy people across ages. The overall study: Template switching picked up about one barcoded beta molecule for each two T cells.

PCR was performed a second time for 7 to 11 cycles using a sample-barcoded 5' primer and a J-beta primer mix. TCRdb re-derived calls from the 5' RACE reads in MiXCR, one entry per CDR3 protein. This table has about 970,000 distinct CDR3 sequences, roughly 50% appearing once. Study results and limitations: Naive T cell percentage and TCR beta diversity correlated strongly.

The V call is TRBV5-1, the J call TRBJ2-1; the match to TRBD2 covers 12 bases. The sample comprised blood. The receptor's source is a woman in her fifties or sixties in good health. This CDR3 reads CASSWIGLAGLGEQFF. The CDR3, as DNA: TGCGCCAGCAGCTGGATCGGACTAGCGGGATTAGGTGAGCAGTTCTTC.